This T cell receptor (beta chain) was recorded in a study of CD8 T cells in ankylosing spondylitis. General study findings and limits: For ankylosing spondylitis blood, a TCR beta motif of eight or nine highly homologous variants appeared characteristic.

Germline lookup yields CDR1 SGHRS and CDR2 YFSETQ. The CDR3 contains 14 residues. J was trimmed by 2 bases and V by 3 bases; bases with no gene match: 4. This clonotype was counted ten times or more. Its target is unknown. TCRdb analysed the 5' RACE reads with MiXCR anew, one entry per CDR3 protein. The repertoire holds fewer than 200,000 distinct CDR3 sequences, with about 20% as singletons. Sequenced sample: blood, either unsorted or a sorted T cell fraction (not recorded which). This receptor was obtained from a male donor between 5 and 35 years old with ankylosing spondylitis or in good health (not recorded which). The chain couples TRBV5-1 to TRBJ1-2; 7 bases match TRBD1. The CDR3 DNA sequence: TGCGCCAGCAGCTCAGAGGGACAGAACTATGGCTACACCTTC. Translating gives CASSSEGQNYGYTF.